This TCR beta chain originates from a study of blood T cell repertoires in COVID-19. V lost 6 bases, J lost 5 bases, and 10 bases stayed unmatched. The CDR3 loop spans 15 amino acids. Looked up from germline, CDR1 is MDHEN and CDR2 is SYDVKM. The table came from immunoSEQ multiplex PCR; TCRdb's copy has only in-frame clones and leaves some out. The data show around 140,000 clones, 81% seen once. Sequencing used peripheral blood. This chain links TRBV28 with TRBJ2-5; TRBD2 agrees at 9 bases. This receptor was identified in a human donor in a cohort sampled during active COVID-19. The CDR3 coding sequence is TGTGCCAGCAGGGACGTAGCGGGAGTTATTGAGACCCAGTACTTC. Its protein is CASRDVAGVIETQYF. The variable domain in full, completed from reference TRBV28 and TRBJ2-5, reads DVKVTQSSRYLVKRTGEKVFLECVQDMDHENMFWYRQDPGLGLRLIYFSYDVKMKEKGDIPEGYSVSREKKERFSLILESASTNQTSMYLCASRDVAGVIETQYFGPGTRLLVL.